Given below is one TCR beta chain in context. Its antigen remains unidentified. No base-level quality is on record; no much larger clone is a single base apart. The sample belongs to a study of blood T cell repertoires in COVID-19 (dated by TCRdb to between 2020 and 2021). With regard to the full study: Samples from collaborators originated in the United States, Italy and Spain and spanned both the acute and convalescent phases of COVID-19. A de-identified subject ID, COVID-19 status, age in years and sex were almost always included in the sample metadata. Where HLA class I and class II types were available, the types were taken from metadata supplied by the sample provider, not from assay-based typing. The repertoires were released in a freely available public database meant as a resource for research on the immune response to SARS-CoV-2. The samples were drawn from the first 160 participants of the ongoing ImmuneRACE study and from 1,200 or so subjects provided by 6 global collaborators. Subjects who had been exposed to COVID-19, were actively infected with it, or had recovered from it provided the deeply sampled blood TCRbeta repertoires that made up the dataset. The material from the prospective study consisted of cDNA or gDNA derived from T cells, B-cell-depleted T cells, or PBMCs. The investigation overall reported the following: Clinical and demographic metadata were provided uncurated, with the amount varying by source and participant.

Taken from cysteine to phenylalanine, the CDR3 has 15 residues. Kept here is only the CDR3 DNA, which spans 45 bases and is read in frame from base 1. The trim is 4 bases for V and 3 bases for J, with a gap of 13 bases between the germline ends. Reading the germline V gene gives CDR1 SGHNT and CDR2 YENEEA. One collaborating source in Seattle enrolled patients during active infection and followed them longitudinally through the course of disease. Each collaborating institution followed its own protocols to collect whole blood in K2EDTA tubes. For TCRbeta analysis, collaborators shipped samples as frozen whole blood, isolated PBMCs, or DNA extracted from either of those sample types. The immunoSEQ Assay, a bias-controlled multiplex PCR, was used to amplify TCRbeta CDR3 regions from genomic DNA. In the authors' own workflow: Within the assay, amplification of reference gene primers was used to estimate how many nucleated cells each sample contained. To quantify the absolute abundance of each unique TCRbeta CDR3 rearrangement, sequence reads were collapsed and filtered. For each sample, productive Simpson clonality was calculated as the square root of Simpson's diversity index across productive rearrangements. TCRdb re-hosts the immuneACCESS table, in-frame sequences only. Its copies lack some clones; in the studies checked, an unresolved V gene accounts for under half of them, and the cause for the rest is not known. The V and J calls and clone size were taken over from that table, and D and trimming were inferred from the DNA. Counted in this sample were about 240,000 clones; roughly 85% of them appeared once. About 5.1% of the sample lies in the top ten.

Source material: peripheral blood. The TCR sequence derives from a man in his fifties or sixties with COVID-19, enrolled during active disease. Recombination linked TRBV11-3 to TRBJ1-5; perhaps TRBD1 is the D gene, with 5 bases matching. The CDR3 amino acid sequence is: CASSYGQGINQPQHF. The DNA is as follows: TGTGCCAGCAGCTACGGCCAGGGAATCAATCAGCCCCAGCATTTT.